A single sample is the source of the 3 T cell receptor beta chains below, sequenced in a study of cytomegalovirus exposure and HLA in healthy donors. A multiplex PCR was run with 60 Vbeta primers and 13 Jbeta primers. TCRdb's table, derived via immunoSEQ multiplex PCR, lists solely in-frame clones and lacks some. The sample yields approximately 100,000 clones, 65% to 75% seen once. Sequencing input: PBMCs. The receptors were gathered from a young woman in good health and CMV-seropositive.

V usage is TRBV4-2 and J usage is TRBJ2-7; D possibly corresponds to TRBD1 (6 bases). Trimming removed 0 bases at V and 6 bases at J, with 18 bases between. The CDR3 runs to 16 residues. Germline V CDR1 and CDR2: LGHNA, YNFKEQ. CDR3 DNA: TGTGCCAGCAGCCAAGATGAAGGGCAGGGGCGTACCGAGCAGTACTTC. Protein: CASSQDEGQGRTEQYF.

The V call is TRBV28, the J call TRBJ2-5, with 10 bases that match TRBD2. The CDR3 has 19 amino acids. V lost 6 bases, J lost 5 bases, and 21 bases stayed unmatched. Germline loops: CDR1 MDHEN, CDR2 SYDVKM. CDR3 nucleotides: TGTGCCAGCAGAATCAGGGGGTTGACAGCGGGAGGGCCGGGGGAGACCCAGTACTTC. Translated, it gives CASRIRGLTAGGPGETQYF. The complete variable domain, with remaining parts taken from reference TRBV28 and TRBJ2-5, reads DVKVTQSSRYLVKRTGEKVFLECVQDMDHENMFWYRQDPGLGLRLIYFSYDVKMKEKGDIPEGYSVSREKKERFSLILESASTNQTSMYLCASRIRGLTAGGPGETQYFGPGTRLLVL.

The chain recombines TRBV5-4 with TRBJ2-1, with 11 bases matching TRBD2. The V and J ends lost 1 base and 3 bases, in that order; junction bases with no gene match: 3. The CDR3 totals 16 residues. CDR1 is SGHNT, CDR2 YYREEE, per germline (reference sequence). In DNA form, the CDR3 reads TGTGCCAGCAGCTTGTTAGCGGGGGGGAGCTACAATGAGCAGTTCTTC. Translation: CASSLLAGGSYNEQFF.